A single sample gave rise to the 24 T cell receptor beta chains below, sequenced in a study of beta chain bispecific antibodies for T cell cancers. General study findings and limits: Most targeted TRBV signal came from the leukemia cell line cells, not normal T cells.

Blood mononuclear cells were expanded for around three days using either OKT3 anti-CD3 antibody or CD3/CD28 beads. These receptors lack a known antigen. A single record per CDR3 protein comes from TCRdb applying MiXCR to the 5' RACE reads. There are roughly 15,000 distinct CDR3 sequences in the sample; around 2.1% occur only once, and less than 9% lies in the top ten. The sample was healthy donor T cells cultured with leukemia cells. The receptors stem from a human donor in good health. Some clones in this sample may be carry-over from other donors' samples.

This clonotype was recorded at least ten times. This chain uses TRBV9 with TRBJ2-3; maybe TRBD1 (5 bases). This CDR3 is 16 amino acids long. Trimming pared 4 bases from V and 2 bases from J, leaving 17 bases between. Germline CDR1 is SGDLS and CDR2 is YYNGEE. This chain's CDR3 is CASSSGANSLTDTQYF. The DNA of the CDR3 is TGTGCCAGCAGCAGTGGGGCTAATAGCCTCACAGATACGCAGTATTTT.

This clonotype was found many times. Here the CDR3 reads CASSYPGTGRYEQYF. The CDR3 DNA reads as TGTGCCAGCAGCTACCCCGGGACAGGACGCTACGAGCAGTACTTC. The V gene is TRBV7-8, the J gene TRBJ2-7, with 8 bases that match TRBD1. V was clipped by 4 bases and J by 3 bases; unmatched bases: 8. The CDR3 length is 15 residues. From germline, CDR1 is SGHVS and CDR2 FQNEAQ.

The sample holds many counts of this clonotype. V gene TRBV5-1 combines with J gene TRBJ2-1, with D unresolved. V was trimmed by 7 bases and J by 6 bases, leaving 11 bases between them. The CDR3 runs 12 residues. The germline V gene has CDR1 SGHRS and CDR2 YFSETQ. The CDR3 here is CASSATFNEQFF. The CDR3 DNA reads TGCGCCAGCTCAGCGACATTCAATGAGCAGTTCTTC.

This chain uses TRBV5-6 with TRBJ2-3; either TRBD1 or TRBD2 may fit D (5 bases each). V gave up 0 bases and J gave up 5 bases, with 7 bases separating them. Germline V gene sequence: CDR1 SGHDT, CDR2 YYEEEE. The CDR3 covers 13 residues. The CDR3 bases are TGTGCCAGCAGCTTGGGAGGGGAAGATACGCAGTATTTT. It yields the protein CASSLGGEDTQYF.

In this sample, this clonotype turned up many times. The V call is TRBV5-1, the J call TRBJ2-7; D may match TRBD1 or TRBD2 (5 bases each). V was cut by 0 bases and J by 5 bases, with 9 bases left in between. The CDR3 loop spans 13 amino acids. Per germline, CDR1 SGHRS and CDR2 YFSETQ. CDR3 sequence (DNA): TGCGCCAGCAGCTTGGGAGGGGCGAACGAGCAGTACTTC. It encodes CASSLGGANEQYF.

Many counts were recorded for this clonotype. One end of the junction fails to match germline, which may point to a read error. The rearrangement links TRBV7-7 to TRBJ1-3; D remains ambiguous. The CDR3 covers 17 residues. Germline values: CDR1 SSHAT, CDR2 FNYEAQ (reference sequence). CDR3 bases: TGTGCTAGCAGCTTAGCGAGGAGGGAGGGCACTGGAAACACCATATATTTT. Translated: CASSLARREGTGNTIYF.

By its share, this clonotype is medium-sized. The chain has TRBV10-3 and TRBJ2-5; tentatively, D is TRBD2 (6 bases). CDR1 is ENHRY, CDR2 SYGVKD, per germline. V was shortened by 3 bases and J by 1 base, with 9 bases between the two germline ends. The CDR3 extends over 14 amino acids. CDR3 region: CAISDRTTQETQYF. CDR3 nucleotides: TGTGCCATCAGTGACAGGACTACCCAAGAGACCCAGTACTTC.

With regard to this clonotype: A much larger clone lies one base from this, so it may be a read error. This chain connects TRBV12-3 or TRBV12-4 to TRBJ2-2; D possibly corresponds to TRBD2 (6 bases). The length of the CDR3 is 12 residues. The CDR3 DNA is TGTGCCAGCACCTTCCGGCCCCGGGAGCCGTTTTTT. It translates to CASTFRPREPFF.

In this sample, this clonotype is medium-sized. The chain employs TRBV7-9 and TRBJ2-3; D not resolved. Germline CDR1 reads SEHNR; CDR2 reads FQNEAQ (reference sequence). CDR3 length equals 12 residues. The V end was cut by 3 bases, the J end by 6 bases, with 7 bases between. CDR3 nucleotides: TGTGCCAGCAGCTTTCTATTGGATACGCAGTATTTT. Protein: CASSFLLDTQYF.

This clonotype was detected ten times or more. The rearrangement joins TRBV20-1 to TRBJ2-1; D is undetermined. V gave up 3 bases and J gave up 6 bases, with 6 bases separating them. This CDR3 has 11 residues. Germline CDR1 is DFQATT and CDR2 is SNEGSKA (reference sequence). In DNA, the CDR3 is TGCAGTGCTAGTGGGCGCAATGAGCAGTTCTTC. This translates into CSASGRNEQFF.

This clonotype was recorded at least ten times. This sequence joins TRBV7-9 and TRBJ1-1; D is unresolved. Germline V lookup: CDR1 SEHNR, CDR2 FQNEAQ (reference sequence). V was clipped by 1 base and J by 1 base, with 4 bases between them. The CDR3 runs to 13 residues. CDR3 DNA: TGTGCCAGCAGCTTAGGGCAGAACACTGAAGCTTTCTTT. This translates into CASSLGQNTEAFF.

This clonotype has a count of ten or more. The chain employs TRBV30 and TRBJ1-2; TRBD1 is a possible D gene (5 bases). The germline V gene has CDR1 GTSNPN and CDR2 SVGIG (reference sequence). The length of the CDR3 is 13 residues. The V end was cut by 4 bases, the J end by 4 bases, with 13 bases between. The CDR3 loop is CAWTPLGGYGYTF. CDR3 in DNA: TGTGCCTGGACCCCCCTGGGGGGCTATGGCTACACCTTC.

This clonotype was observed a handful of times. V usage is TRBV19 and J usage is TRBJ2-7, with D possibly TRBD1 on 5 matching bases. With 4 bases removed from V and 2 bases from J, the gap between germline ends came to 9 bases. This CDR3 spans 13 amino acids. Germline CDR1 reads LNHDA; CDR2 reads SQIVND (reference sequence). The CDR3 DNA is TGTGCCAGTAGTACGCAGGGAACCTACGAGCAGTACTTC. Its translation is CASSTQGTYEQYF.

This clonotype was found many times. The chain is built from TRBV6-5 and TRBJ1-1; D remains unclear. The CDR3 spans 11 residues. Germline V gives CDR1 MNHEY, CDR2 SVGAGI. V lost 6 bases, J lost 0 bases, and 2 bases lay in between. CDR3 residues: CASRVNTEAFF. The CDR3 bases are TGTGCCAGCAGAGTGAACACTGAAGCTTTCTTT.

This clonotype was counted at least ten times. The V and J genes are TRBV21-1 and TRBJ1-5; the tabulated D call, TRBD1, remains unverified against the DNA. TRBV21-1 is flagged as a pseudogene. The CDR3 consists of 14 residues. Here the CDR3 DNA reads TGTGCCAGCAGCAGAACAGGGTACTATCAGCCCCAGCATTTT. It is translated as CASSRTGYYQPQHF.

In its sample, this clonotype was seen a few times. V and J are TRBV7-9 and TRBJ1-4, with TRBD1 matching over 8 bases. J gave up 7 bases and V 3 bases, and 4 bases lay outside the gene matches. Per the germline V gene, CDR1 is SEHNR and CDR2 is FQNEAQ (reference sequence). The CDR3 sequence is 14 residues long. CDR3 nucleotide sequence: TGTGCCAGCAGCTTTCCAGGGGGCCGTGAAAAACTGTTTTTT. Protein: CASSFPGGREKLFF.

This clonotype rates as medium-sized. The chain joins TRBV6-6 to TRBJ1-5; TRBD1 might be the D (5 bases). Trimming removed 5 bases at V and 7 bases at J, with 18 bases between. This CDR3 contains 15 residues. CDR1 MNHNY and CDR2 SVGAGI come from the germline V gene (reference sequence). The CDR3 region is CASSQRWGSGQPQHF. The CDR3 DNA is TGTGCCAGCAGTCAAAGGTGGGGGAGCGGACAGCCCCAGCATTTT.

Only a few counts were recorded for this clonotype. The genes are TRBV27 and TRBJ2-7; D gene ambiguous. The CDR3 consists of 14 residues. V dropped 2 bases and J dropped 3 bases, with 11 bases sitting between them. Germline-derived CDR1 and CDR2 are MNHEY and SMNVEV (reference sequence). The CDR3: CASSLNPNLYEQYF. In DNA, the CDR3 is TGTGCCAGCAGTTTAAACCCGAACCTCTACGAGCAGTACTTC.

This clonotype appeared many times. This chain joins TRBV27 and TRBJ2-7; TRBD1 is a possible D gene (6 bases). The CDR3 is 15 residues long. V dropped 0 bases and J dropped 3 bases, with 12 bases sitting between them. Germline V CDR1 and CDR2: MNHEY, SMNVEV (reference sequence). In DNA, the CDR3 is TGTGCCAGCAGTTTATCGTTGGAAGGGGGCTACGAGCAGTACTTC. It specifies CASSLSLEGGYEQYF.

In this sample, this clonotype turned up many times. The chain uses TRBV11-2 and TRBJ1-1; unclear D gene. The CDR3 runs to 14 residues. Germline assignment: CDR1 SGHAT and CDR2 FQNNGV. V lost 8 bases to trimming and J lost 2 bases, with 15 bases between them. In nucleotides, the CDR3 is TGTGCCAGCGGGATGGTAGGTTATAACACTGAAGCTTTCTTT. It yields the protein CASGMVGYNTEAFF. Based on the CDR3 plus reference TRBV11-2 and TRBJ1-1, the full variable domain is EAGVAQSPRYKIIEKRQSVAFWCNPISGHATLYWYQQILGQGPKLLIQFQNNGVVDDSQLPKDRFSAERLKGVDSTLKIQPAKLEDSAVYLCASGMVGYNTEAFFGQGTRLTVV.

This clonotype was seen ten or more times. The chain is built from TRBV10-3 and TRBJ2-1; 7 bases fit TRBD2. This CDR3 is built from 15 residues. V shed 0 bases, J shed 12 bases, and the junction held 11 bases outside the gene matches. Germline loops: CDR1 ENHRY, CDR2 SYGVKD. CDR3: CAISESRLAGKGQFF. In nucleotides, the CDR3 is TGTGCCATCAGTGAGTCAAGGTTAGCGGGTAAAGGGCAGTTCTTC.

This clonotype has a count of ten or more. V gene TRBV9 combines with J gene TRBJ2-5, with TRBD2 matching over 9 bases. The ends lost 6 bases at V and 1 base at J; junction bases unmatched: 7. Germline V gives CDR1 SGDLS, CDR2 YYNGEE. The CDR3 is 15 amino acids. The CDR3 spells CASNGGTSPQETQYF. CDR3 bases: TGTGCCAGCAACGGGGGGACTAGCCCCCAAGAGACCCAGTACTTC.

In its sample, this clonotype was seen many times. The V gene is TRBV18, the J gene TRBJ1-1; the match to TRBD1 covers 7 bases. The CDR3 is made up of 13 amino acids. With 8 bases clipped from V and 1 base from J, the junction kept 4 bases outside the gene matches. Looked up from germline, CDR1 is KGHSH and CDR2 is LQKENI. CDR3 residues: CASTGQWNTEAFF. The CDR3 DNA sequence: TGTGCCAGCACGGGACAGTGGAACACTGAAGCTTTCTTT.

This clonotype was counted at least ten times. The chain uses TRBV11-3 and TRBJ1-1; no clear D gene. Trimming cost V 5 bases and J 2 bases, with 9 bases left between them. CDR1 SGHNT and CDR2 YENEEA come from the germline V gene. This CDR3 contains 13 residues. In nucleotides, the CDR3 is TGTGCCAGCAGCCCCTCGGTAAACACTGAAGCTTTCTTT. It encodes CASSPSVNTEAFF. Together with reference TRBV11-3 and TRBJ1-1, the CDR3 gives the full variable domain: EAGVVQSPRYKIIEKKQPVAFWCNPISGHNTLYWYLQNLGQGPELLIRYENEEAVDDSQLPKDRFSAERLKGVDSTLKIQPAELGDSAVYLCASSPSVNTEAFFGQGTRLTVV.